The 29 T cell receptor beta chains below were found in one sample sequenced in a study of shared clonotypes between healthy human individuals. Sequencing used immunoSEQ multiplex PCR; TCRdb keeps in-frame clones, though not all of them. The sample gives around 2.1 million clones, roughly 91% of which show up once; 1.5% to 2% is in the top ten. Terminally differentiated effector memory CD45RA+ cells were left out of the naive CD8 fraction, which was CD45RO-negative and positively selected for CCR7. Sequenced: naive CD8+ T cells from PBMCs. These receptors were collected from a man aged 18 to 30 in good health. Some clones in this sample may be carry-over from other donors' samples.

The chain employs TRBV29-1 and TRBJ1-2; D ambiguous. V lost 1 base to trimming and J lost 4 bases, with 7 bases between them. CDR3 length: 12 amino acids. Germline CDR1 and CDR2: SQVTM and ANQGSEA. CDR3 DNA sequence: TGCAGCGTTGAAGGAGGCCTCTATGGCTACACCTTC. Protein sequence: CSVEGGLYGYTF.

This chain uses TRBV7-6 with TRBJ2-1, with 10 bases matching TRBD1. With V trimmed by 6 bases and J by 8 bases, 7 bases remained unmatched. The germline gives CDR1 SGHVS, CDR2 FNYEAQ. The CDR3 runs 14 residues. The CDR3 region has the DNA TGTGCCAGCAGTTGGGACAGGGGAGGGTATGAGCAGTTCTTC. It codes for CASSWDRGGYEQFF.

V and J are TRBV5-1 and TRBJ1-1; 8 nucleotides match TRBD1. This CDR3 comprises 17 residues. V was clipped by 4 bases and J by 1 base; unmatched bases: 12. Germline CDR1 SGHRS, CDR2 YFSETQ. CDR3 sequence reads: CASSPPQGAEGNTEAFF. CDR3 sequence (DNA): TGCGCCAGCAGCCCGCCCCAGGGGGCTGAGGGGAACACTGAAGCTTTCTTT.

The chain links TRBV29-1 to TRBJ2-2; D unclear. The V gene's germline CDR1 is SQVTM and CDR2 ANQGSEA. The CDR3 has 13 amino acids. Deletions cut 6 bases from V and 4 bases from J, with 12 bases between. The CDR3 sequence: CSVKVPSTGELFF. The DNA for the CDR3 is TGCAGCGTCAAGGTACCAAGCACCGGGGAGCTGTTTTTT.

CDR3 nucleotides: TGCGCCAGCAGTGAGGCCCCGGGACAGGGTCCCGAGCAGTACTTC. Amino acid sequence: CASSEAPGQGPEQYF. The rearrangement uses TRBV10-2 and TRBJ2-7, with 9 positions matching TRBD1. J was trimmed by 6 bases and V by 2 bases; bases with no gene match: 8. Germline loops: CDR1 WSHSY, CDR2 SAAADI. The CDR3 has 15 amino acids.

The chain joins TRBV10-3 to TRBJ1-6, with a weak D call TRBD1 (5 bases). Trimming took off 6 bases at V and 14 bases at J, with 26 bases between the two ends. The CDR3 contains 16 residues. The V gene's germline CDR1 is ENHRY and CDR2 SYGVKD. The CDR3 DNA is TGTGCCATCAGCGCCAAAATACTAAGGGACTATAGTGCCCTCCACTTT. Encoded protein: CAISAKILRDYSALHF.

The sample holds one count of this clone. V and J are TRBV27 and TRBJ2-1; 8 nucleotides line up with TRBD2. Trimming took 5 bases from V and 8 from J; bases not matched to a gene: 8. The CDR3 is 14 residues long. Germline CDR1 reads MNHEY; CDR2 reads SMNVEV (reference sequence). CDR3 bases: TGTGCCAGCAGTGCCGGGACTAGGGACTATGAGCAGTTCTTC. This translates into CASSAGTRDYEQFF.

This clone was picked up one time. The chain uses TRBV27 and TRBJ2-1; 8 bases line up with TRBD2. Germline V gene sequence: CDR1 MNHEY, CDR2 SMNVEV (reference sequence). The V gene end was trimmed by 7 bases and the J gene end by 5 bases; junction bases not matched to a gene: 13. The CDR3 is 16 amino acids. The CDR3 region has the DNA TGTGCCAGCACCTCCCCCGGGACTAGACCCCACAATGAGCAGTTCTTC. Translation: CASTSPGTRPHNEQFF.

This chain links TRBV7-2 with TRBJ2-6; no clear D. CDR3 length equals 15 residues. V was clipped by 1 base and J by 0 bases, with 4 bases between them. Germline loops: CDR1 SGHTA, CDR2 FQGNSA. CDR3 coding DNA: TGTGCCAGCAGCTTAGTATACTCTGGGGCCAACGTCCTGACTTTC. Protein: CASSLVYSGANVLTF.

This clone was seen a single time. The chain couples TRBV6-5 to TRBJ2-7; D is possibly TRBD1 (6 bases). The germline V gene has CDR1 MNHEY and CDR2 SVGAGI. V lost 4 bases and J lost 1, with 14 bases in between. The CDR3 is 15 residues long. CDR3 in amino acids: CASSFGTFASYEQYF. In nucleotides, the CDR3 is TGTGCCAGCAGTTTCGGGACATTTGCGTCCTACGAGCAGTACTTC.

The chain joins TRBV28 to TRBJ1-1; unclear D gene. There are 14 residues in the CDR3. The V end lost 8 bases, the J end lost 4 bases, and 17 bases lay between the germline ends. Germline V gene data show CDR1 as MDHEN and CDR2 as SYDVKM. As DNA, the CDR3 is TGTGCCAGCCGCCTAGCTCTAGGGCTCACTGAAGCTTTCTTT. This sequence encodes CASRLALGLTEAFF.

This chain joins TRBV9 and TRBJ2-5; D is ambiguous. Trimming left V 1 base short and J 2 bases short, with 9 bases between. Germline V CDR1 and CDR2: SGDLS, YYNGEE. There are 14 residues in the CDR3. The CDR3 bases are TGTGCCAGCAGCGTATTCGTTGATCAAGAGACCCAGTACTTC. Encoded protein: CASSVFVDQETQYF.

The chain couples TRBV5-1 to TRBJ1-1; TRBD1 is a possible D gene (6 bases). V was trimmed by 4 bases and J by 3 bases, leaving 13 bases between them. The CDR3 runs 14 residues. Per germline, CDR1 SGHRS and CDR2 YFSETQ. CDR3 sequence: CASSDPDRDTEAFF. The CDR3 DNA follows: TGCGCCAGCAGCGACCCGGACAGAGACACTGAAGCTTTCTTT.

The chain has TRBV6-5 and TRBJ1-1; a possible D gene is TRBD1 (5 bases). The V gene's germline CDR1 is MNHEY and CDR2 SVGAGI. Deletions cut 2 bases from V and 4 bases from J, with 8 bases between. CDR3 length: 13 amino acids. CDR3 in DNA: TGTGCCAGCAGTTACCCAGGGAGCACTGAAGCTTTCTTT. It codes for CASSYPGSTEAFF.

The table lists this clone with a count of one. V gene TRBV4-1 combines with J gene TRBJ2-1; TRBD2 agrees at 7 bases. The CDR3 contains 17 residues. V shed 0 bases, J shed 5 bases, and the junction held 10 bases outside the gene matches. Germline V lookup: CDR1 MGHRA, CDR2 YSYEKL. CDR3 DNA sequence: TGCGCCAGCAGCCAAGAGTTTCCGGGGCTAGCGGACAATGAGCAGTTCTTC. This codes for CASSQEFPGLADNEQFF.

The chain combines TRBV28 with TRBJ2-5; D is uncertain. The CDR3 totals 13 residues. Per the germline V gene, CDR1 is MDHEN and CDR2 is SYDVKM. Trimming cost V 9 bases and J 5 bases, with 16 bases left between them. The CDR3 sequence is CASKPYRAETQYF. In DNA form, the CDR3 reads TGTGCCAGTAAACCCTATAGGGCCGAGACCCAGTACTTC. Full variable domain (remainder filled in from reference TRBV28 and TRBJ2-5): DVKVTQSSRYLVKRTGEKVFLECVQDMDHENMFWYRQDPGLGLRLIYFSYDVKMKEKGDIPEGYSVSREKKERFSLILESASTNQTSMYLCASKPYRAETQYFGPGTRLLVL.

The chain combines TRBV29-1 with TRBJ2-3, with TRBD2 matching over 9 bases. The CDR3 contains 15 residues. Looked up from germline, CDR1 is SQVTM and CDR2 is ANQGSEA. V gave up 5 bases and J gave up 1 base; unmatched junction bases: 7. The CDR3 protein is CSVRRTSAGTDTQYF. CDR3 coding DNA: TGCAGCGTTCGTCGGACTAGCGCGGGCACAGATACGCAGTATTTT.

In its sample, this clone was seen once. V usage is TRBV4-2 and J usage is TRBJ1-1; D may be TRBD1 (6 bases). The CDR3 has 17 residues. Per the germline V gene, CDR1 is LGHNA and CDR2 is YNFKEQ. V lost 4 bases to trimming and J lost 1 base, with 19 bases between them. CDR3 nucleotide sequence: TGTGCCAGCAGCCGGGAAAGAAGGCACAGGGAGAACACTGAAGCTTTCTTT. Its translation is CASSRERRHRENTEAFF.

The chain carries TRBV5-4 and TRBJ2-7, with unresolved D. Trimming stripped 3 bases from V and 7 bases from J, with 11 bases between. The germline V gene encodes CDR1 SGHNT and CDR2 YYREEE (reference sequence). This CDR3 is 12 amino acids long. The CDR3, as DNA: TGTGCCAGCAGCTCGACCCGGCTGGAGCAGTACTTC. It translates to CASSSTRLEQYF.

CDR3 nucleotides: TGTGCCAGCAGCCGAAAGGCGGAGACAGGGTACTACGAGCAGTACTTC. Amino acid sequence: CASSRKAETGYYEQYF. The chain carries TRBV7-8 and TRBJ2-7; 7 positions match TRBD1. The CDR3 is 16 amino acids. After removal of 5 bases from V and 3 bases from J, the junction contained 13 bases not matched to a gene. Germline lookup yields CDR1 SGHVS and CDR2 FQNEAQ.

The J gene is TRBJ2-7, the V gene TRBV27; D not resolved. CDR1 MNHEY and CDR2 SMNVEV come from the germline V gene (reference sequence). CDR3 length equals 14 residues. The V and J ends lost 6 bases and 3 bases respectively, with 15 bases between them. For the CDR3, the DNA is TGTGCCAGCAGCCCTGAGAGCCACCTCTACGAGCAGTACTTC. Protein product: CASSPESHLYEQYF.

This chain uses TRBV27 with TRBJ2-7; D gene ambiguous. This CDR3 region has 14 residues. Germline-derived CDR1 and CDR2 are MNHEY and SMNVEV (reference sequence). The ends were cut back, 3 bases at V and 3 bases at J, with 12 bases in the middle. The CDR3 region is CASSLYNRNYEQYF. CDR3 DNA sequence: TGTGCCAGCAGTTTGTATAACAGAAACTACGAGCAGTACTTC.

This chain links TRBV7-3 with TRBJ2-1; possible D gene TRBD2, 6 bases. Deletions cut 2 bases from V and 1 base from J, with 18 bases between. The germline gives CDR1 SGHTA, CDR2 FQGTGA. This CDR3 comprises 18 residues. The CDR3 DNA reads as TGTGCCAGCAGCTTACGCGGCCTAGCGCCAACTTCCTACAATGAGCAGTTCTTC. Its protein is CASSLRGLAPTSYNEQFF.

This chain uses TRBV7-9 with TRBJ2-1, with TRBD2 matching over 9 bases. The germline CDR1 and CDR2 sequences are SEHNR and FQNEAQ (reference sequence). The CDR3 is 16 amino acids. The trim removed 5 bases at V and 1 base at J, leaving 6 bases unmatched. The CDR3 spells CASSPRAGGSYNEQFF. CDR3 nucleotide sequence: TGTGCCAGCAGCCCTAGGGCGGGAGGGTCCTACAATGAGCAGTTCTTC.

The chain joins TRBV12-2 to TRBJ2-7. TRBV12-2 is flagged as a pseudogene. The CDR3 has 14 residues. CDR3 residues: CASRAGTGFREQYF. The CDR3 DNA reads TGTGCAAGTCGCGCCGGGACGGGCTTTAGGGAGCAGTACTTC.

The rearrangement uses TRBV28 and TRBJ2-2; 11 bases map to TRBD2. This CDR3 contains 16 residues. Germline CDR1 reads MDHEN; CDR2 reads SYDVKM. The ends lost 6 bases at V and 7 bases at J; junction bases unmatched: 10. The CDR3 protein is CASRHRLAGSGGELFF. The CDR3 DNA sequence: TGTGCCAGCAGGCACCGACTAGCGGGATCTGGCGGGGAGCTGTTTTTT.

Concerning this clone itself: This specimen includes other DNA sequences encoding the same CDR3. This chain connects TRBV5-1 to TRBJ2-1; the D gene is possibly TRBD1 (6 bases). Germline V lookup: CDR1 SGHRS, CDR2 YFSETQ. Trimming removed 0 bases at V and 9 bases at J, with 7 bases between. The CDR3 has 12 amino acids. The CDR3 region is CASSLVGGEQFF. The CDR3 region has the DNA TGCGCCAGCAGCTTGGTAGGGGGTGAGCAGTTCTTC.

The genes are TRBV14 and TRBJ2-3; 9 nucleotides match TRBD2. CDR3 length: 16 residues. V gave up 4 bases and J gave up 2 bases; unmatched junction bases: 7. Germline V gives CDR1 SGHDN, CDR2 FVKESK. As DNA, the CDR3 is TGTGCCAGCAGCCGAATCCTAGCGGGGCCCACAGATACGCAGTATTTT. Amino acid sequence: CASSRILAGPTDTQYF. The full variable domain, in which reference TRBV14 and TRBJ2-3 provide the parts outside the CDR3, is EAGVTQFPSHSVIEKGQTVTLRCDPISGHDNLYWYRRVMGKEIKFLLHFVKESKQDESGMPNNRFLAERTGGTYSTLKVQPAELEDSGVYFCASSRILAGPTDTQYFGPGTRLTVL.

The chain couples TRBV27 to TRBJ1-2, with 10 bases matching TRBD1. Unmatched junction bases numbered 5, after V lost 8 bases and J lost 2 bases. The length of the CDR3 is 14 residues. From germline, CDR1 is MNHEY and CDR2 SMNVEV (reference sequence). CDR3 sequence (DNA): TGTGCCAGCGCGACAGGGGGCGCCAACTATGGCTACACCTTC. It is translated as CASATGGANYGYTF.